The 23 T cell receptor beta chains given below trace back to one sample, sequenced in a study of T cells in Graves' hyperthyroidism and ophthalmopathy. Authors of the study amplified TCR beta CDR3 regions from RNA transcripts. In the first-round RT-PCR of the TCR CDR3, the HTBI primer set was used. TCRdb passed the multiplex PCR reads through MiXCR, listing each CDR3 protein once. The data contain 150,000 to 200,000 distinct CDR3 sequences, over 15% of them seen just once; the ten biggest clones take up 25% to 30%. The material sequenced was blood. The receptor source for this set is a woman between 50 and 59 years old with Graves' hyperthyroidism.

This clonotype showed up just a few times. The rearrangement uses TRBV5-1 and TRBJ1-1, with D perhaps TRBD1 (5 bases). Germline lookup yields CDR1 SGHRS and CDR2 YFSETQ. The V end lost 4 bases, the J end lost 0 bases, and 10 bases lay between the germline ends. The CDR3 loop spans 14 amino acids. The CDR3 DNA sequence: TGCGCCAGCAGCAAGACAGAAATGAACACTGAAGCTTTCTTT. Amino acid sequence: CASSKTEMNTEAFF. Supplemented by reference TRBV5-1 and TRBJ1-1, the full variable domain reads KAGVTQTPRYLIKTRGQQVTLSCSPISGHRSVSWYQQTPGQGLQFLFEYFSETQRNKGNFPGRFSGRQFSNSRSEMNVSTLELGDSALYLCASSKTEMNTEAFFGQGTRLTVV.

Ten or more counts support this clonotype. The rearrangement joins TRBV4-1 to TRBJ1-2, with no clear D. V was pared by 3 bases and J by 8 bases, with 13 bases between. Germline assignment: CDR1 MGHRA and CDR2 YSYEKL. The CDR3 consists of 13 residues. The CDR3 reads CASSQLGLLGYTF. Written as DNA, the CDR3 is TGCGCCAGCAGCCAGCTCGGCCTATTGGGCTACACCTTC.

The chain couples TRBV28 to TRBJ2-1, with 9 bases matching TRBD1. Per germline, CDR1 MDHEN and CDR2 SYDVKM. The CDR3 is made up of 17 amino acids. V lost 6 bases and J lost 3; bases outside the gene matches: 12. This CDR3 is CASRGEGDRAFYNEQFF. The CDR3 DNA reads TGTGCCAGCAGGGGAGAGGGGGACAGGGCGTTCTACAATGAGCAGTTCTTC.

This clonotype has ten or more counts. V and J are TRBV19 and TRBJ1-2; D gene ambiguous. V lost 6 bases, J lost 2 bases, and 13 bases lay in between. The CDR3 has 14 residues. Germline assignment: CDR1 LNHDA and CDR2 SQIVND (reference sequence). The CDR3 sequence is CASRTQEPNYGYTF. The CDR3 region has the DNA TGTGCCAGTAGGACGCAGGAACCAAACTATGGCTACACCTTC.

The J gene is TRBJ1-2, the V gene TRBV19, with D possibly matching TRBD1 (5 bases). The V end lost 7 bases, the J end lost 5 bases, and 11 bases lay between the germline ends. Per germline, CDR1 LNHDA and CDR2 SQIVND (reference sequence). This CDR3 has 12 amino acids. This CDR3 is CASTTGGYGYTF. The CDR3 nucleotides read TGTGCCAGTACTACAGGCGGATATGGCTACACCTTC.

This clonotype was seen only a few times. This may stem from a read error, because a much larger clone lies one nucleotide away. The chain couples TRBV7-3 to TRBJ2-2; 9 bases line up with TRBD1. The CDR3 spans 17 residues. Trimming took 4 bases from V and 3 from J; bases not matched to a gene: 9. In germline, CDR1 is SGHTA, CDR2 FQGTGA. The CDR3 region has the DNA TGTGCCAGCAGCTCCAGCCAGGACAGGGGAGACACCGGGGAGCTGTTTTTT. The encoded protein is CASSSSQDRGDTGELFF.

The genes are TRBV12-3 or TRBV12-4 and TRBJ1-1, with a tentative D call TRBD1 (6 bases). The CDR3 sequence is 12 residues long. Trimming removed 5 bases from V and 4 bases from J, with 8 bases in between. As DNA, the CDR3 is TGTGCCAGCAGTAGGGGGTTCACTGAAGCTTTCTTT. Protein sequence: CASSRGFTEAFF.

This clonotype was detected only a few times. This sequence joins TRBV5-4 and TRBJ2-1, with 7 bases matching TRBD1. The J segment lost 5 bases and the V segment lost 1 base, leaving 6 bases of the junction unmatched. CDR3 length: 15 amino acids. In germline, CDR1 is SGHNT, CDR2 YYREEE (reference sequence). CDR3 nucleotides: TGTGCCAGCAGCTTGCAGGACAGGACAGACAATGAGCAGTTCTTC. Translating it yields CASSLQDRTDNEQFF.

This clonotype was seen many times. The V gene is TRBV6-2 or TRBV6-3, the J gene TRBJ1-1, with a weak D call TRBD1 (5 bases). V shed 7 bases and J shed 0 bases, with 12 bases lying between them. The CDR3 has 14 residues. Germline V gives CDR1 MNHEY, CDR2 SVGEGT. The DNA for the CDR3 is TGTGCCAGCATGAGGGGCGGGATGAACACTGAAGCTTTCTTT. This translates into CASMRGGMNTEAFF.

V usage is TRBV11-2 and J usage is TRBJ2-1; tentatively, D is TRBD2 (5 bases). Per germline, CDR1 SGHAT and CDR2 FQNNGV. V was pared by 5 bases and J by 5 bases, with 25 bases between. The CDR3 extends over 18 amino acids. The CDR3: CASSHTLRVGQTNNEQFF. DNA for the CDR3: TGTGCCAGCAGCCACACGCTGCGGGTTGGGCAGACGAACAATGAGCAGTTCTTC.

This clonotype was detected many times. This chain joins TRBV11-2 and TRBJ2-1; a possible D gene is TRBD1 (6 bases). CDR1 is SGHAT and CDR2 is FQNNGV in the germline V gene. Between the trimmed V and J ends, which lost 1 base and 6 bases, there was a span of 13 bases. This CDR3 region has 15 residues. This CDR3 reads CASSLGTGTFNEQFF. In DNA, the CDR3 is TGTGCCAGCAGCTTAGGAACAGGGACCTTCAATGAGCAGTTCTTC.

A word on this clonotype: A much bigger clone sits one base away, suggesting this may be a read error. This chain uses TRBV12-3 or TRBV12-4 with TRBJ1-4, with D tentatively TRBD1 (6 bases). The CDR3 runs to 17 residues. Trimming pared 5 bases from V and 4 bases from J, leaving 20 bases between. The CDR3 DNA sequence: TGTGCCAGCAGTCCGCTATATCAGGGGACCCTTAATGAAAAACTGTTTTTT. It specifies CASSPLYQGTLNEKLFF.

This clonotype was recorded many times. The chain combines TRBV12-3 or TRBV12-4 with TRBJ1-2; TRBD1 aligns across 7 bases. The CDR3 sequence is 15 residues long. V was clipped by 7 bases and J by 1 base; unmatched bases: 9. CDR3 sequence reads: CASTPTTGVNYGYTF. CDR3 bases: TGTGCCAGCACCCCGACCACAGGGGTTAACTATGGCTACACCTTC.

This clonotype was picked up a small number of times. J is TRBJ2-7 and V is TRBV9, with TRBD1 matching 7 bases. The ends lost 4 bases at V and 2 bases at J; junction bases unmatched: 9. The V gene's germline CDR1 is SGDLS and CDR2 YYNGEE. The CDR3 runs to 15 residues. For the CDR3, the DNA is TGTGCCAGCAGCCCTCAGACAGGGCTCCCCTACGAGCAGTACTTC. It yields the protein CASSPQTGLPYEQYF.

This chain uses TRBV28 with TRBJ2-5; 9 positions match TRBD1. The J segment lost 1 base and the V segment lost 6 bases, leaving 6 bases of the junction unmatched. The CDR3 extends over 15 amino acids. Germline CDR1 MDHEN, CDR2 SYDVKM. The CDR3: CASRKRDRVQETQYF. DNA of the CDR3: TGTGCCAGCAGGAAGAGGGACAGGGTCCAAGAGACCCAGTACTTC.

There are a few counts of this clonotype. The rearrangement joins TRBV3-1 to TRBJ2-2; D is unresolved. Trimming removed 0 bases at V and 13 bases at J, with 18 bases between. The CDR3 is made up of 15 amino acids. The germline CDR1 and CDR2 sequences are LGHDT and YNNKEL (reference sequence). The CDR3 reads CASSQDTWSKLRLFF. The CDR3 DNA is TGTGCCAGCAGCCAAGATACGTGGTCCAAATTAAGGCTGTTTTTT.

This clonotype was seen many times. This sequence joins TRBV20-1 and TRBJ2-7, with 7 bases matching TRBD1. This CDR3 region has 15 residues. V shed 3 bases, J shed 0 bases, and the junction held 8 bases outside the gene matches. CDR1 is DFQATT and CDR2 is SNEGSKA in the germline V gene (reference sequence). The CDR3 coding sequence is TGCAGTGCTAGGATGGACAGGCTCCCCTCCTACGAGCAGTACTTC. Its translation is CSARMDRLPSYEQYF.

The chain combines TRBV7-9 with TRBJ1-3; maybe TRBD1 (5 bases). CDR1 and CDR2 from the germline V gene are SEHNR and FQNEAQ (reference sequence). V lost 3 bases and J lost 2, with 11 bases in between. CDR3 length: 15 residues. CDR3: CASSLNRDAGNTIYF. The DNA for the CDR3 is TGTGCCAGCAGCTTGAACCGGGACGCTGGAAACACCATATATTTT. Variable domain in full (rest from reference TRBV7-9 and TRBJ1-3): DTGVSQNPRHKITKRGQNVTFRCDPISEHNRLYWYRQTLGQGPEFLTYFQNEAQLEKSRLLSDRFSAERPKGSFSTLEIQRTEQGDSAMYLCASSLNRDAGNTIYFGEGSWLTVV.

V is TRBV7-8 and J is TRBJ2-3; D is possibly TRBD1 (6 bases). V gave up 4 bases and J gave up 4 bases, with 15 bases separating them. CDR1 is SGHVS and CDR2 is FQNEAQ in the germline V gene. The CDR3 runs to 15 residues. CDR3 in DNA: TGTGCCAGCAGCTCCACAGGGACCTGGGCAGATACGCAGTATTTT. This sequence encodes CASSSTGTWADTQYF.

This clonotype showed up many times. V usage is TRBV7-8 and J usage is TRBJ2-7; 9 nucleotides line up with TRBD1. After removal of 7 bases from V and 6 bases from J, the junction contained 7 bases not matched to a gene. CDR1 and CDR2 (germline): SGHVS, FQNEAQ. The CDR3 runs 13 residues. For the CDR3, the DNA is TGTGCCAGCAAGGAAGGGACAGGGACCGAGCAGTACTTC. This codes for CASKEGTGTEQYF.

J is TRBJ2-2 and V is TRBV7-9; TRBD1 might be the D (6 bases). V gave up 5 bases and J gave up 7 bases, with 14 bases separating them. From germline, CDR1 is SEHNR and CDR2 FQNEAQ (reference sequence). CDR3 length: 14 amino acids. The CDR3 bases are TGTGCCAGCAGCAGCTGGGACATCGACGGGGAGCTGTTTTTT. Amino acids: CASSSWDIDGELFF. The full variable domain, in which reference TRBV7-9 and TRBJ2-2 provide the parts outside the CDR3, is DTGVSQNPRHKITKRGQNVTFRCDPISEHNRLYWYRQTLGQGPEFLTYFQNEAQLEKSRLLSDRFSAERPKGSFSTLEIQRTEQGDSAMYLCASSSWDIDGELFFGEGSRLTVL.

This clonotype was detected ten times or more. The chain uses TRBV28 and TRBJ2-5, with D possibly matching TRBD2 (5 bases). In germline, CDR1 is MDHEN, CDR2 SYDVKM. V was trimmed by 4 bases and J by 4 bases, leaving 19 bases between them. The CDR3 loop spans 16 amino acids. CDR3 amino acids: CASSSLPAYGRETQYF. The CDR3 DNA reads as TGTGCCAGCAGTTCACTACCAGCTTATGGGAGAGAGACCCAGTACTTC. Looking up the rest from reference TRBV28 and TRBJ2-5 gives the full variable domain: DVKVTQSSRYLVKRTGEKVFLECVQDMDHENMFWYRQDPGLGLRLIYFSYDVKMKEKGDIPEGYSVSREKKERFSLILESASTNQTSMYLCASSSLPAYGRETQYFGPGTRLLVL.

This clonotype was recorded at least ten times. The chain couples TRBV7-2 to TRBJ2-7; D is possibly TRBD1 (8 bases). This CDR3 contains 16 residues. Deletions cut 5 bases from V and 3 bases from J, with 20 bases between. Germline CDR1 reads SGHTA; CDR2 reads FQGNSA. The CDR3 nucleotides are TGTGCCAGCAGCCGCACGGGAGGACAGGGATACTACGAGCAGTACTTC. It encodes CASSRTGGQGYYEQYF.